These T cell receptor beta chains were read from a single sample in a study of T cells in Graves' hyperthyroidism and ophthalmopathy. TCRdb re-derived calls from the multiplex PCR reads in MiXCR, one entry per CDR3 protein. The table lists about 160,000 distinct CDR3 sequences, about 9.4% of them singletons. The sequencing input was blood. These receptors were collected from a woman aged 18 to 35 with Graves' hyperthyroidism that later progressed to Graves' ophthalmopathy. Each CDR3 is given with its conserved first and last residue. The D gene is left open where the match is weak. Rows give clone size only sometimes, using once, few, many, or a class for an expanded clone.

size: .
D: .
J: TRBJ1-3
V: TRBV11-2
CDR3: CASSRGRGNTIYF
DNA: TGTGCCAGCAGCCGTGGGAGGGGAAACACCATATATTTT

size: many
D: TRBD2
J: TRBJ2-2
V: TRBV12-3/TRBV12-4
CDR3: CASSPRLAGGNTGELFF
DNA: TGTGCCAGCAGCCCCAGACTAGCGGGAGGGAACACCGGGGAGCTGTTTTTT

size: many
D: .
J: TRBJ1-1
V: TRBV20-1
CDR3: CSARRGDTEAFF
DNA: TGCAGTGCTAGAAGGGGGGACACTGAAGCTTTCTTT

size: many
D: .
J: TRBJ2-7
V: TRBV3-1
CDR3: CASSQDPGSNYEQYF
DNA: TGTGCCAGCAGCCAAGATCCGGGGTCCAACTACGAGCAGTACTTC

size: few
D: TRBD2
J: TRBJ2-2
V: TRBV19
CDR3: CASSPARGGAGGGELFF
DNA: TGTGCCAGTAGTCCGGCCCGCGGGGGGGCCGGTGGCGGGGAGCTGTTTTTT

size: many
D: TRBD2
J: TRBJ2-1
V: TRBV2
CDR3: CASKTGLADSYNEQFF
DNA: TGTGCCAGCAAGACGGGACTAGCGGATTCCTACAATGAGCAGTTCTTC

size: many
D: .
J: TRBJ1-1
V: TRBV28
CDR3: CASSPPYAMRYTEAFF
DNA: TGTGCCAGCAGTCCACCTTACGCAATGAGGTACACTGAAGCTTTCTTT

size: many
D: .
J: TRBJ1-3
V: TRBV6-6
CDR3: CASSYRAPGCRENTIYF
DNA: TGTGCCAGCAGTTACCGGGCTCCAGGGTGCCGCGAAAACACCATATATTTT

size: .
D: TRBD1
J: TRBJ2-5
V: TRBV7-8
CDR3: CASSLVSSAGGYSRETQYF
DNA: TGTGCCAGCAGCTTAGTGTCGTCGGCAGGGGGCTACTCACGAGAGACCCAGTACTTC

size: .
D: .
J: TRBJ1-5
V: TRBV19
CDR3: CASSRQWNSNQPQHF
DNA: TGTGCCAGTAGTCGACAGTGGAATAGCAATCAGCCCCAGCATTTT

size: few
D: TRBD2
J: TRBJ2-1
V: TRBV5-1
CDR3: CASSVISGRGYNEQFF
DNA: TGCGCCAGCAGCGTGATTAGCGGGAGGGGGTACAATGAGCAGTTCTTC

size: many
D: TRBD1
J: TRBJ2-7
V: TRBV2
CDR3: CASSLRDSSYEQYF
DNA: TGTGCCAGCAGTCTCCGGGACAGCTCCTACGAGCAGTACTTC

size: many
D: TRBD1
J: TRBJ2-5
V: TRBV7-8
CDR3: CASSLVQGEISQETQYF
DNA: TGTGCCAGCAGCTTAGTACAGGGGGAAATCTCCCAAGAGACCCAGTACTTC

size: many
D: .
J: TRBJ2-6
V: TRBV7-3
CDR3: CASSLATSGANVLTF
DNA: TGTGCCAGCAGCTTAGCTACCTCTGGGGCCAACGTCCTGACTTTC

size: many
D: .
J: TRBJ1-3
V: TRBV27
CDR3: CASSSDTGNTIYF
DNA: TGTGCCAGCAGTTCCGACACTGGAAACACCATATATTTT

size: .
D: .
J: TRBJ1-4
V: TRBV11-2
CDR3: CASSIYRNEKLFF
DNA: TGTGCCAGCAGCATCTACAGGAATGAAAAACTGTTTTTT

size: few
D: TRBD1
J: TRBJ2-3
V: TRBV19
CDR3: CASSPTGIDTDTQYF
DNA: TGTGCCAGTAGCCCGACAGGGATTGACACAGATACGCAGTATTTT

size: .
D: TRBD2
J: TRBJ2-1
V: TRBV6-6
CDR3: CASSYMRGGLNEQSF
DNA: TGTGCCAGCAGTTACATGCGGGGGGGCCTGAATGAGCAGTCCTTC

size: many
D: .
J: TRBJ1-5
V: TRBV2
CDR3: CASSDLGGNQPQHF
DNA: TGTGCCAGCAGTGATTTGGGGGGCAATCAGCCCCAGCATTTT

size: .
D: .
J: TRBJ1-4
V: TRBV15
CDR3: CATSSGYNEKLFF
DNA: TGTGCCACCAGCAGCGGGTATAATGAAAAACTGTTTTTT

size: .
D: .
J: TRBJ2-1
V: TRBV9
CDR3: CASSVGTAYNEQFF
DNA: TGTGCCAGCAGCGTAGGGACAGCCTACAATGAGCAGTTCTTC

size: .
D: .
J: TRBJ2-7
V: TRBV7-8
CDR3: CASHSLNRGGSYEQYF
DNA: TGTGCCAGCCACAGCTTAAATCGGGGCGGTTCCTACGAGCAGTACTTC

size: many
D: TRBD2
J: TRBJ2-4
V: TRBV29-1
CDR3: CSVAPLGGGNIQYF
DNA: TGCAGCGTCGCGCCTCTTGGGGGGGGAAACATTCAGTACTTC

size: many
D: .
J: TRBJ1-1
V: TRBV7-2
CDR3: CASSFHMITMNTEAFF
DNA: TGTGCCAGCAGCTTCCATATGATCACCATGAACACTGAAGCTTTCTTT

size: many
D: TRBD1
J: TRBJ1-2
V: TRBV28
CDR3: CASSTGQGLYGYTF
DNA: TGTGCCAGCAGTACGGGACAGGGCCTCTATGGCTACACCTTC

size: few
D: .
J: TRBJ2-1
V: TRBV4-2
CDR3: CASSSRGVERRGLYNEQFF
DNA: TGTGCCAGCAGCTCAAGGGGGGTAGAGCGGCGGGGGCTCTACAATGAGCAGTTCTTC

size: .
D: .
J: TRBJ1-6
V: TRBV6-2/TRBV6-3
CDR3: CASYGAGVNNSPLHF
DNA: TGTGCCAGTTATGGGGCAGGCGTCAATAATTCACCCCTCCACTTT

size: few
D: TRBD2
J: TRBJ2-1
V: TRBV4-1
CDR3: CASSQPGLGNNEQFF
DNA: TGCGCCAGCAGCCAGCCGGGACTAGGAAACAATGAGCAGTTCTTC

size: many
D: .
J: TRBJ1-2
V: TRBV11-2
CDR3: CASSHGGPAGYTF
DNA: TGTGCCAGCAGCCACGGCGGGCCGGCTGGCTACACCTTC

size: many
D: .
J: TRBJ1-2
V: TRBV18
CDR3: CASSPMSGLDYGYTF
DNA: TGTGCCAGCTCACCCATGTCAGGACTCGACTATGGCTACACCTTC

size: .
D: .
J: TRBJ1-5
V: TRBV20-1
CDR3: CSARGGVNQPQHF
DNA: TGCAGTGCTAGAGGGGGGGTTAATCAGCCCCAGCATTTT

size: many
D: .
J: TRBJ1-6
V: TRBV6-1
CDR3: CASRDYTGFNSPLHF
DNA: TGTGCCAGCAGGGACTATACAGGTTTTAATTCACCCCTCCACTTT

size: few
D: .
J: TRBJ2-7
V: TRBV6-2/TRBV6-3
CDR3: CASRPLYGGRIYEQYF
DNA: TGTGCCAGCAGGCCCCTGTACGGGGGGCGGATATACGAGCAGTACTTC

size: .
D: .
J: TRBJ1-5
V: TRBV4-1
CDR3: CASSQLGVGNQPQHF
DNA: TGCGCCAGCAGCCAACTGGGTGTGGGGAATCAGCCCCAGCATTTT

size: .
D: TRBD2
J: TRBJ2-7
V: TRBV4-2
CDR3: CASSQIAGEGYEQYF
DNA: TGTGCCAGCAGCCAGATAGCGGGAGAGGGGTACGAGCAGTACTTC

size: many
D: TRBD2
J: TRBJ2-3
V: TRBV6-1
CDR3: CASSGSGGDADTQYF
DNA: TGTGCCAGCAGTGGAAGCGGGGGAGACGCAGATACGCAGTATTTT

size: many
D: .
J: TRBJ1-2
V: TRBV27
CDR3: CATKGWDYGYTF
DNA: TGTGCCACTAAAGGGTGGGACTATGGCTACACCTTC

size: .
D: TRBD2
J: TRBJ2-3
V: TRBV5-1
CDR3: CASSFEVRLAGRGDTQYF
DNA: TGCGCCAGCAGCTTCGAGGTAAGACTAGCGGGACGAGGAGATACGCAGTATTTT

size: .
D: .
J: TRBJ2-6
V: TRBV3-1
CDR3: CASSHAQGTGANVLTF
DNA: TGTGCCAGCAGCCACGCACAGGGAACTGGGGCCAACGTCCTGACTTTC

size: .
D: TRBD1
J: TRBJ1-1
V: TRBV6-1
CDR3: CASQGQTFLDTEAFF
DNA: TGTGCCAGTCAGGGACAGACTTTTCTGGACACTGAAGCTTTCTTT

size: many
D: .
J: TRBJ2-3
V: TRBV27
CDR3: CASRPTVLPDTQYF
DNA: TGTGCCAGCAGACCGACAGTTTTGCCAGATACGCAGTATTTT

size: many
D: TRBD1
J: TRBJ2-1
V: TRBV24-1
CDR3: CATSDLGTDRYNEQFF
DNA: TGTGCCACCAGTGATTTAGGGACAGACCGCTACAATGAGCAGTTCTTC

size: many
D: TRBD1
J: TRBJ1-1
V: TRBV3-1
CDR3: CASSPTGFVTEAFF
DNA: TGTGCCAGCAGCCCGACAGGGTTTGTTACTGAAGCTTTCTTT

size: few
D: .
J: TRBJ1-5
V: TRBV4-1
CDR3: CASSLWVNQPQHF
DNA: TGCGCCAGCAGCCTTTGGGTCAATCAGCCCCAGCATTTT

size: many
D: .
J: TRBJ2-1
V: TRBV6-5
CDR3: CASSYSGTIVFDEQFF
DNA: TGTGCCAGCAGTTACTCGGGGACAATAGTATTCGATGAGCAGTTCTTC

size: many
D: TRBD1
J: TRBJ2-7
V: TRBV30
CDR3: CAWSVGTGDEQYF
DNA: TGTGCCTGGAGTGTTGGGACAGGGGACGAGCAGTACTTC

size: many
D: .
J: TRBJ2-1
V: TRBV20-1
CDR3: CSARGTPDSYSVSYNEQFF
DNA: TGCAGTGCTAGAGGAACCCCTGACTCTTACAGCGTCTCCTACAATGAGCAGTTCTTC

size: many
D: .
J: TRBJ1-2
V: TRBV19
CDR3: CASSIDRYYGYTF
DNA: TGTGCCAGTAGTATCGACCGCTACTATGGCTACACCTTC

size: .
D: TRBD2
J: TRBJ2-1
V: TRBV7-9
CDR3: CASSSPELAGVNEQFF
DNA: TGTGCCAGCAGCTCACCGGAGCTAGCGGGGGTGAATGAGCAGTTCTTC

size: few
D: .
J: TRBJ1-1
V: TRBV28
CDR3: CASSLGTYEAFF
DNA: TGTGCCAGCAGTTTAGGAACGTATGAAGCTTTCTTT

size: many
D: .
J: TRBJ2-1
V: TRBV24-1
CDR3: CATSDGRGTGYEQFF
DNA: TGTGCCACCAGTGATGGTCGCGGGACTGGGTATGAGCAGTTCTTC

size: few
D: .
J: TRBJ1-1
V: TRBV4-1
CDR3: CASSQDKWRETEAFF
DNA: TGCGCCAGCAGCCAAGATAAGTGGAGGGAAACTGAAGCTTTCTTT

size: .
D: TRBD2
J: TRBJ2-1
V: TRBV5-1
CDR3: CASSLRTSGSVRIYNEQFF
DNA: TGCGCCAGCAGCTTAAGGACTAGCGGGAGTGTTAGGATTTACAATGAGCAGTTCTTC